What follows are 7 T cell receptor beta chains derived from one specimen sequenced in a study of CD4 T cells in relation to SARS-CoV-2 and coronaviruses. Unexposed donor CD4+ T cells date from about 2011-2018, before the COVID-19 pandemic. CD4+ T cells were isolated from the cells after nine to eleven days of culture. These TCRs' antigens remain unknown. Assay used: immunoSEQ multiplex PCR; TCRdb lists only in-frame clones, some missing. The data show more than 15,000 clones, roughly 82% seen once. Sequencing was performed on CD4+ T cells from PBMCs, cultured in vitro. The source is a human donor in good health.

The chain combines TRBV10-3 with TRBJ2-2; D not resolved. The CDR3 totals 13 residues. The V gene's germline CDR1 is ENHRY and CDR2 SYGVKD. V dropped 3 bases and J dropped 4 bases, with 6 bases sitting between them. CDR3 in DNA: TGTGCCATCAGTGAAAGACCCACCGGGGAGCTGTTTTTT. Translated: CAISERPTGELFF.

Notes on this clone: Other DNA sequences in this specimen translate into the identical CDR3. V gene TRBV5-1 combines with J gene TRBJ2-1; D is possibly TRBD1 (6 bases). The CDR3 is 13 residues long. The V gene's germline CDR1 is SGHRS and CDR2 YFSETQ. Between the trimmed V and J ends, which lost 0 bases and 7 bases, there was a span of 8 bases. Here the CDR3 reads CASSLGQGNEQFF. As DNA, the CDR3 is TGCGCCAGCAGCTTGGGCCAGGGGAATGAGCAGTTCTTC.

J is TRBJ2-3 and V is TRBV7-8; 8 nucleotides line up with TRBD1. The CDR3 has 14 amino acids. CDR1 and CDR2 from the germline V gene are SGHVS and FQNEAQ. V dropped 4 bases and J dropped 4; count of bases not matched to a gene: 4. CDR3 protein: CASSSRGRADTQYF. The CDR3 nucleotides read TGTGCCAGCAGCTCCAGGGGGCGAGCAGATACGCAGTATTTT. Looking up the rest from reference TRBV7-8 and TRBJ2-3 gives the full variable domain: GAGVSQSPRYKVAKRGQDVALRCDPISGHVSLFWYQQALGQGPEFLTYFQNEAQLDKSGLPSDRFFAERPEGSVSTLKIQRTQQEDSAVYLCASSSRGRADTQYFGPGTRLTVL.

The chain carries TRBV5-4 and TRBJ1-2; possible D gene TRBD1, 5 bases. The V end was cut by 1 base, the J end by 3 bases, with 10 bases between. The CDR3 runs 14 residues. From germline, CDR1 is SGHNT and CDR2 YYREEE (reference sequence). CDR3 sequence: CASSLQQADYGYTF. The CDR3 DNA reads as TGTGCCAGCAGCTTGCAACAGGCTGACTATGGCTACACCTTC.

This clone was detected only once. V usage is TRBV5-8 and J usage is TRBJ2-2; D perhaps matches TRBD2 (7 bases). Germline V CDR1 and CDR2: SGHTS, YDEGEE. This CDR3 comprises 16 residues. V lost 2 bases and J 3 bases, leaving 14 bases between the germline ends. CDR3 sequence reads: CASSFLGGLDTGELFF. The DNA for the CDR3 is TGTGCCAGCAGCTTTCTGGGGGGGCTCGACACCGGGGAGCTGTTTTTT.

CDR3 protein: CASSLGGRGFGEQYF. Written as DNA, the CDR3 is TGCGCCAGCAGCTTGGGTGGGAGGGGGTTCGGCGAGCAGTACTTC. The chain has TRBV5-1 and TRBJ2-7, with a weak D call TRBD2 (7 bases). Germline V gene sequence: CDR1 SGHRS, CDR2 YFSETQ. Trimming stripped 0 bases from V and 6 bases from J, with 16 bases between. CDR3 length: 15 residues.

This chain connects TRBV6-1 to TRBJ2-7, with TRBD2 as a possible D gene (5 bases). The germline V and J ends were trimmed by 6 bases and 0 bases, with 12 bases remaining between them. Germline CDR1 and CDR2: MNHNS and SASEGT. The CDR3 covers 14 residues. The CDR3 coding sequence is TGTGCCAGCAGCCCGGCGGGCCTCTCCTACGAGCAGTACTTC. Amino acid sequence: CASSPAGLSYEQYF.